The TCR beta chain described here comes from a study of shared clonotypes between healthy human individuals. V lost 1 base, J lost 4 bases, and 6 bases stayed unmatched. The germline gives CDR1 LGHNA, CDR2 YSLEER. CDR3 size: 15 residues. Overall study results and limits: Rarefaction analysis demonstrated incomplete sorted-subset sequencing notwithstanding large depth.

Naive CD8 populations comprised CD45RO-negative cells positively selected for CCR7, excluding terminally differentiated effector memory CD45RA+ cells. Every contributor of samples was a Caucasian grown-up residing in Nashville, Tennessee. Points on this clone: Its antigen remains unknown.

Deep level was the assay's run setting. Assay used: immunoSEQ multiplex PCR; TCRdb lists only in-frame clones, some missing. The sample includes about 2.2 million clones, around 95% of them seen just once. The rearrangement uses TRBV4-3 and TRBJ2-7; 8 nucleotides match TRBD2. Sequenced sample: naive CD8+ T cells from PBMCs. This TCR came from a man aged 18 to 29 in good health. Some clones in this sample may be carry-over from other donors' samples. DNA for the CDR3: TGCGCCAGCAGCCAAGTGGCGGGAGGAAAATACGAGCAGTACTTC. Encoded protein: CASSQVAGGKYEQYF.